This T cell receptor beta chain comes out of a study of blood T cell repertoires in COVID-19. About the research overall: Sites in the United States, Italy and Spain provided acute and convalescent COVID-19 samples.

As originally analysed: Nucleated cell number was recorded as an estimate derived from reference gene primer amplification. TCRdb keeps only in-frame clones here, not all; method: immunoSEQ multiplex PCR. V and J calls and clone size follow that table, whereas D and trimming were derived from the DNA. The sample shows about 75,000 clones, 75% to 90% of them seen only once. The sample consisted of peripheral blood. The receptor's source is a human donor in a cohort sampled during active COVID-19.

CDR3 sequence (DNA): TGTGCCAGCAGCTTTGCGTACAGAAACTACAATGAGCAGTTCTTC. It specifies CASSFAYRNYNEQFF. The chain is built from TRBV7-2 and TRBJ2-1; D not certain. Trimming stripped 3 bases from V and 3 bases from J, with 12 bases between. This CDR3 spans 15 amino acids. The V gene's germline CDR1 is SGHTA and CDR2 FQGNSA.